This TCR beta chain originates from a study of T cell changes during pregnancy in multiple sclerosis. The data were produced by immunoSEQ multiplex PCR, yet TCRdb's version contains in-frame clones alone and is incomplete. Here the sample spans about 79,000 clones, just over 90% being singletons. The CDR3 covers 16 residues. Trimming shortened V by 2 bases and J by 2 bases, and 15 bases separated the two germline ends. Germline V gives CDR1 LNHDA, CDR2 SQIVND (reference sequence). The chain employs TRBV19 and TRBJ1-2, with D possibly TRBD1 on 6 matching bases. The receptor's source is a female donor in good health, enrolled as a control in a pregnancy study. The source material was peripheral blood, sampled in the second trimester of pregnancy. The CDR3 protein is CASSIMGGGRNYGYTF. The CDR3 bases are TGTGCCAGTAGTATAATGGGGGGCGGGAGGAACTATGGCTACACCTTC.